The 4 T cell receptor beta chains below come from one sample, sequenced in a study of blood T cell repertoires in COVID-19. The assay was immunoSEQ multiplex PCR, and TCRdb's table has in-frame clones only and misses some. The sample holds 100,000 to 150,000 clones, around nine tenths seen once. The sequenced sample consisted of peripheral blood. The receptors were gathered from a man aged 45 to 65 with active or convalescent COVID-19.

This sequence joins TRBV27 and TRBJ1-5; D might be TRBD1 (5 bases). Germline CDR1 reads MNHEY; CDR2 reads SMNVEV (reference sequence). The CDR3 consists of 15 residues. V lost 2 bases and J lost 2, with 10 bases in between. The DNA for the CDR3 is TGTGCCAGCAGTTTAGGGTCGGGGGGCAATCAGCCCCAGCATTTT. This translates into CASSLGSGGNQPQHF.

The V and J genes are TRBV30 and TRBJ2-7, with 9 bases fitting TRBD2. J lost 7 bases, V lost 4 bases, and 8 bases had no gene match. In germline, CDR1 is GTSNPN, CDR2 SVGIG (reference sequence). CDR3 size: 13 residues. The CDR3 nucleotides read TGTGCCTGGAAATTGCGGGAGGGCCGGGAGCAGTACTTC. Amino acid sequence: CAWKLREGREQYF.

This clone showed up just once. V gene TRBV30 combines with J gene TRBJ1-6; 10 nucleotides agree with TRBD1. Germline trimming cut 3 bases from V and 4 bases from J; bases unmatched to any gene: 12. The germline V gene encodes CDR1 GTSNPN and CDR2 SVGIG (reference sequence). The CDR3 extends over 18 amino acids. The DNA of the CDR3 is TGTGCCTGGAGAGTCCGACAGGGGGCTTTTTTTTATAATTCACCCCTCCACTTT. It specifies CAWRVRQGAFFYNSPLHF.

The chain carries TRBV5-1 and TRBJ1-1; D unresolved. The germline V gene encodes CDR1 SGHRS and CDR2 YFSETQ. Deletions cut 1 base from V and 1 base from J, with 8 bases between. CDR3 length: 14 residues. CDR3 nucleotide sequence: TGCGCCAGCAGCTTGTCAGGCTCGAACACTGAAGCTTTCTTT. Its protein is CASSLSGSNTEAFF.